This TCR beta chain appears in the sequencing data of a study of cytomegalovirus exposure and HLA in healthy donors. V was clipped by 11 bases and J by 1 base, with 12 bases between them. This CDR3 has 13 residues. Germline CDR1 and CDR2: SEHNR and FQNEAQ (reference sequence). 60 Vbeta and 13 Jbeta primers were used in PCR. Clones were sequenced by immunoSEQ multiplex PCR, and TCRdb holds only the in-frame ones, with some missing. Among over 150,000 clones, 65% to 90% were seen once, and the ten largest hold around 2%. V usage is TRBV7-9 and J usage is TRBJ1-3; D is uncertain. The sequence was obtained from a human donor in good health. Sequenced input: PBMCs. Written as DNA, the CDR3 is TGTGCCGTACGACTCCCGTCTGGAAACACCATATATTTT. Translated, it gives CAVRLPSGNTIYF. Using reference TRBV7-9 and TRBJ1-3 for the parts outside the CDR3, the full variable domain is DTGVSQNPRHKITKRGQNVTFRCDPISEHNRLYWYRQTLGQGPEFLTYFQNEAQLEKSRLLSDRFSAERPKGSFSTLEIQRTEQGDSAMYLCAVRLPSGNTIYFGEGSWLTVV.